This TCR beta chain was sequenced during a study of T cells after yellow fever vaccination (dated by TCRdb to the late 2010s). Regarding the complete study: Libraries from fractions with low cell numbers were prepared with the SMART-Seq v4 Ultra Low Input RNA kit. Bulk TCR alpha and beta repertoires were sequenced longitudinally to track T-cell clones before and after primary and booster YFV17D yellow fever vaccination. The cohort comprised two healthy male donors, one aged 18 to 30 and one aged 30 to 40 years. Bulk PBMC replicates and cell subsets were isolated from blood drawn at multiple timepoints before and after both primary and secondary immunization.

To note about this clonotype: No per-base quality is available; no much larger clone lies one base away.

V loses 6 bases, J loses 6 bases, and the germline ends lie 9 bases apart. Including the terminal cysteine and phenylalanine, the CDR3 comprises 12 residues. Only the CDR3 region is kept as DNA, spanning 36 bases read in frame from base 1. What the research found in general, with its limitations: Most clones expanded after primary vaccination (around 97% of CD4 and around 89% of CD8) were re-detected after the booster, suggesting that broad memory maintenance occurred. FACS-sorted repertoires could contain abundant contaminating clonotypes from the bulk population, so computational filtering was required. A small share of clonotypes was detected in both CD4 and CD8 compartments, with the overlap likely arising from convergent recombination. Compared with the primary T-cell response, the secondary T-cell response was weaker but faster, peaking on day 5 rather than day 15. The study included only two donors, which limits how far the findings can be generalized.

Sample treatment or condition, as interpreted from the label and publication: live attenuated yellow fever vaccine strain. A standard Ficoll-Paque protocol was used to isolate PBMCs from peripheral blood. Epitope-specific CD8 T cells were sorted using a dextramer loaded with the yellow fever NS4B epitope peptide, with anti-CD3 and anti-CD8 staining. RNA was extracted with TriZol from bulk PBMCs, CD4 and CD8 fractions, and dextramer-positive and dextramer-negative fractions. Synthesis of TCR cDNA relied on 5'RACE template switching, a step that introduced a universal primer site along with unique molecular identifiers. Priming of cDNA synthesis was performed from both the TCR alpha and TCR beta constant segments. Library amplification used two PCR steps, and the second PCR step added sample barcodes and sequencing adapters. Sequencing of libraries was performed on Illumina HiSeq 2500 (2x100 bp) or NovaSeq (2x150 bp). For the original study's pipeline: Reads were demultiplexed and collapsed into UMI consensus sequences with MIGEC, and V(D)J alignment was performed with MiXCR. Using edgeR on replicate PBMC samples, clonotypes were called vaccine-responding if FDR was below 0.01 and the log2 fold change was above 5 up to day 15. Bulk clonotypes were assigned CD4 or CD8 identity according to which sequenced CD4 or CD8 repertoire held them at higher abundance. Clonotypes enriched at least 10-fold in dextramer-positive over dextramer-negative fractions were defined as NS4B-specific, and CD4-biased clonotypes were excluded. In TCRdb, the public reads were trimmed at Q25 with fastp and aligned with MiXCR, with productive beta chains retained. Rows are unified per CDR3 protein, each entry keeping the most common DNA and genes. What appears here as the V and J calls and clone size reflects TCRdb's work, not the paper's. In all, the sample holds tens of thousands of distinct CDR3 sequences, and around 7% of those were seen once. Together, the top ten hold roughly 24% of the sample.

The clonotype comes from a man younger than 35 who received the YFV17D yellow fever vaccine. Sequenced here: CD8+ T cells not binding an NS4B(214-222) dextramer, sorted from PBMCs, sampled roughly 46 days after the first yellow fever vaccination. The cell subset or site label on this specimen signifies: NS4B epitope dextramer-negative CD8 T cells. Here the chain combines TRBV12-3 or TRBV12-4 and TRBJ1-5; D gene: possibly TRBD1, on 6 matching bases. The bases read TGTGCCAGCAGAACAGGGATTCAGCCCCAGCATTTT. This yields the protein CASRTGIQPQHF.